This T cell receptor (beta chain) was obtained from a study of T cell changes during pregnancy in multiple sclerosis. With V trimmed by 4 bases and J by 1 base, 9 bases remained unmatched. Germline V gene lookup returns CDR1 MNHNS and CDR2 SASEGT. CDR3 size: 16 residues. Repertoires were generated with immunoSEQ multiplex PCR, while TCRdb's copy carries only in-frame clones and drops some. The sample lists 40,000 or so clones; 80% to 95% were seen once. Sequenced material: CD8+ T cells from peripheral blood mononuclear cells, taken before pregnancy. The chain links TRBV6-1 to TRBJ1-1; 7 nucleotides line up with TRBD1. The clonotype was recovered from a female donor with multiple sclerosis, enrolled in a pregnancy study. In nucleotides, the CDR3 is TGTGCCAGCAGTGGGAATCCGGGACAGTGGAACACTGAAGCTTTCTTT. Protein sequence: CASSGNPGQWNTEAFF.